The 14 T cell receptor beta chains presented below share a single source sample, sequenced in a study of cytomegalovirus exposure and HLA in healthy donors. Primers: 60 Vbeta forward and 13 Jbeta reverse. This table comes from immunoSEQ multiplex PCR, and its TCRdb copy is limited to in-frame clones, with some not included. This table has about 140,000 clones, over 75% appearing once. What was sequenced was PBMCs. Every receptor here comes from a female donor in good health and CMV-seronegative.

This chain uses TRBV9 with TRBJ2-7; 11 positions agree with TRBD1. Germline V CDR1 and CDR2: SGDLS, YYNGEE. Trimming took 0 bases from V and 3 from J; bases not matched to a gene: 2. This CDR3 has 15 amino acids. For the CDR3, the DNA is TGTGCCAGCAGCGTAGCTGGGACAGGGGGCTACGAGCAGTACTTC. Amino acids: CASSVAGTGGYEQYF.

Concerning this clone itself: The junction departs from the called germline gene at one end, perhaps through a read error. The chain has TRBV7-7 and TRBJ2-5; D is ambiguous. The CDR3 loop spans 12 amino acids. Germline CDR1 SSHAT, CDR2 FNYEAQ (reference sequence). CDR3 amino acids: CASSPDQETQYF. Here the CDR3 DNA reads TGTGCTAGCAGCCCTGACCAAGAGACCCAGTACTTC.

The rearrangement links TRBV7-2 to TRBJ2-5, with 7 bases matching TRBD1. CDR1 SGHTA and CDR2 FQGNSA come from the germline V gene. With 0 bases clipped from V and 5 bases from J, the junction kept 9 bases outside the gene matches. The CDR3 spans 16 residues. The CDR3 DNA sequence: TGTGCCAGCAGCTTAGCACAGGGGCAAGGGTCGGAGACCCAGTACTTC. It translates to CASSLAQGQGSETQYF. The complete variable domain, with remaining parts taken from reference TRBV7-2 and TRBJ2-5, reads GAGVSQSPSNKVTEKGKDVELRCDPISGHTALYWYRQSLGQGLEFLIYFQGNSAPDKSGLPSDRFSAERTGGSVSTLTIQRTQQEDSAVYLCASSLAQGQGSETQYFGPGTRLLVL.

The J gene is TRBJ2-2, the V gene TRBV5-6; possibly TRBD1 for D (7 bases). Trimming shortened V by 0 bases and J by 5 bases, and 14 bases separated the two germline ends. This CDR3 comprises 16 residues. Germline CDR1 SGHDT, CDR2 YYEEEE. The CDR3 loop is CASSLAWAGGTGELFF. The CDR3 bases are TGTGCCAGCAGCTTGGCCTGGGCAGGGGGGACCGGGGAGCTGTTTTTT. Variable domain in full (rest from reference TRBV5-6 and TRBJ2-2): DAGVTQSPTHLIKTRGQQVTLRCSPKSGHDTVSWYQQALGQGPQFIFQYYEEEERQRGNFPDRFSGHQFPNYSSELNVNALLLGDSALYLCASSLAWAGGTGELFFGEGSRLTVL.

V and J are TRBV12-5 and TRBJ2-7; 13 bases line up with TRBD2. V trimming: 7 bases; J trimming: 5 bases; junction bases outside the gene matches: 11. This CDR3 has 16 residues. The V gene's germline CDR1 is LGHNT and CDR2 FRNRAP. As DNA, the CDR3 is TGTGCTAGTGCCGGGACTAGCGGGACAGATGCGAACGAGCAGTACTTC. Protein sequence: CASAGTSGTDANEQYF. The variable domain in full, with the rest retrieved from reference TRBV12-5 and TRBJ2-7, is DARVTQTPRHKVTEMGQEVTMRCQPILGHNTVFWYRQTMMQGLELLAYFRNRAPLDDSGMPKDRFSAEMPDATLATLKIQPSEPRDSAVYFCASAGTSGTDANEQYFGPGTRLTVT.

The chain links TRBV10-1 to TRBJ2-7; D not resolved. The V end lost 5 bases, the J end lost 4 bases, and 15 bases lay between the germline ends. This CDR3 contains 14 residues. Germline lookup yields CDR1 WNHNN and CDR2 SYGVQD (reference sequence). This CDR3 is CASSPADLDYEQYF. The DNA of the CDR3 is TGCGCCAGCAGTCCGGCAGACCTAGATTACGAGCAGTACTTC.

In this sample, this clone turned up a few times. The DNA of the CDR3 is TGTGCCAGCAGCTTATTGGGCCGGTCTAACACTGAAGCTTTCTTT. It translates to CASSLLGRSNTEAFF. This chain uses TRBV5-4 with TRBJ1-1, with no clear D. Germline CDR1 reads SGHNT; CDR2 reads YYREEE (reference sequence). The CDR3 is 15 amino acids. Trimming took 2 bases from V and 2 from J, leaving 13 bases between them.

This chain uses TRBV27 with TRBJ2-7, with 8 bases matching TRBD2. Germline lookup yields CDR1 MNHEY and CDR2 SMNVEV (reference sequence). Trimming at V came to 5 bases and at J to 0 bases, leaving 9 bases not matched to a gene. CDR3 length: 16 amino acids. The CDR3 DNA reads TGTGCCAGCAGTCCTATAGGGACTAGTAGCTCCTACGAGCAGTACTTC. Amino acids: CASSPIGTSSSYEQYF.

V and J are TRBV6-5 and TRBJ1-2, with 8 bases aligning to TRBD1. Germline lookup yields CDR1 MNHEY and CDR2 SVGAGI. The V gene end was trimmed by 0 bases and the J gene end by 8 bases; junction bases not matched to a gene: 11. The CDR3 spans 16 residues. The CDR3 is CASSYSIGRGPSGYTF. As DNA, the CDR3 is TGTGCCAGCAGTTACTCGATCGGCAGGGGGCCGTCAGGCTACACCTTC.

The CDR3 coding sequence is TGCACCACGACAGGGTATGGGGCCAACGTCCTGACTTTC. It is translated as CTTTGYGANVLTF. The chain has TRBV1 and TRBJ2-6; the D call in the table, TRBD1, was not verified against the DNA. TRBV1 is flagged as a pseudogene. This CDR3 comprises 13 residues.

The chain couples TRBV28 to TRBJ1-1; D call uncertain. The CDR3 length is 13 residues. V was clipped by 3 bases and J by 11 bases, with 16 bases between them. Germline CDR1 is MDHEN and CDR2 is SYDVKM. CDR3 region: CASSFPTPNGAFF. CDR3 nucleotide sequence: TGTGCCAGCAGTTTCCCGACCCCAAACGGGGCTTTCTTT.

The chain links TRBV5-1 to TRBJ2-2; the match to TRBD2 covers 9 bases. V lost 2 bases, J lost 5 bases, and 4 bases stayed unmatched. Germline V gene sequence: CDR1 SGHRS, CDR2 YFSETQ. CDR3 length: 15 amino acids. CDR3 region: CASSFSGSGTGELFF. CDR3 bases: TGCGCCAGCAGCTTTAGCGGGAGTGGGACCGGGGAGCTGTTTTTT.

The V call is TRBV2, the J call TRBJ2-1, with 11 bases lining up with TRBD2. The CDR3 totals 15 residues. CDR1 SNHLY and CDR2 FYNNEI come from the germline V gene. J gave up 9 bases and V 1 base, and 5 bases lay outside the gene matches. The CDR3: CASSEGVAGGAEQFF. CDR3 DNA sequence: TGTGCCAGCAGTGAAGGGGTAGCGGGAGGGGCTGAGCAGTTCTTC.

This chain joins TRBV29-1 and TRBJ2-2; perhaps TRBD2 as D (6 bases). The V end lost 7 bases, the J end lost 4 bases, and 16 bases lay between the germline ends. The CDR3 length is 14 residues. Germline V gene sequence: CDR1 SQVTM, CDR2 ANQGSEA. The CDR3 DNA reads TGCAGCGCTGGTTTACTAGCCGGCACCGGGGAGCTGTTTTTT. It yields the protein CSAGLLAGTGELFF.